These 20 T cell receptor beta chains originate from one sample sequenced in a study of T cell changes during pregnancy in multiple sclerosis. Clones were sequenced by immunoSEQ multiplex PCR, and TCRdb holds only the in-frame ones, with some missing. The data contain some 70,000 clones, approximately 92% of them singletons. The sequences come from CD8+ T cells from peripheral blood mononuclear cells, collected in the third trimester of pregnancy. The receptors were gathered from a female donor in good health, enrolled as a control in a pregnancy study.

Written as DNA, the CDR3 is TGTGCCAGCAGTTTATTCGGGATACGCAATGAGCAGTTCTTC. It codes for CASSLFGIRNEQFF. The chain uses TRBV27 and TRBJ2-1, with TRBD2 as a possible D gene (5 bases). Germline V gene sequence: CDR1 MNHEY, CDR2 SMNVEV (reference sequence). This CDR3 spans 14 amino acids. Trimming pared 1 base from V and 6 bases from J, leaving 10 bases between.

V is TRBV7-9 and J is TRBJ2-2; TRBD1 is a possible D gene (5 bases). The CDR3 is 15 residues long. Germline CDR1 and CDR2: SEHNR and FQNEAQ (reference sequence). V lost 5 bases and J lost 7, with 17 bases in between. Here the CDR3 reads CASSDPLGEDGELFF. The CDR3 DNA follows: TGTGCCAGCAGCGATCCCTTAGGGGAAGACGGGGAGCTGTTTTTT.

The chain has TRBV7-8 and TRBJ2-2, with no clear D. The V end lost 4 bases, the J end lost 3 bases, and 12 bases lay between the germline ends. The V gene's germline CDR1 is SGHVS and CDR2 FQNEAQ. The CDR3 has 15 amino acids. Here the CDR3 DNA reads TGTGCCAGCAGCTCTCTGACGGAGTACACCGGGGAGCTGTTTTTT. It is translated as CASSSLTEYTGELFF.

This rearrangement joins TRBV7-2 to TRBJ2-7, with 7 bases aligning to TRBD2. V lost 5 bases to trimming and J lost 0 bases; unmatched junction nucleotides: 16. The CDR3 extends over 18 amino acids. The germline V gene has CDR1 SGHTA and CDR2 FQGNSA. CDR3 sequence reads: CASSPAPSSGESSYEQYF. As DNA, the CDR3 is TGTGCCAGCAGCCCCGCCCCCTCGAGCGGGGAGAGCTCCTACGAGCAGTACTTC.

The chain links TRBV27 to TRBJ2-3; 8 bases agree with TRBD2. The CDR3 contains 11 residues. Germline values: CDR1 MNHEY, CDR2 SMNVEV (reference sequence). J was trimmed by 8 bases and V by 6 bases; bases with no gene match: 1. The CDR3: CASRSGGTQYF. The CDR3 DNA reads as TGTGCCAGCAGGAGCGGGGGTACGCAGTATTTT.

V and J are TRBV6-5 and TRBJ1-2, with 7 bases that match TRBD1. CDR1 MNHEY and CDR2 SVGAGI come from the germline V gene. This CDR3 has 15 residues. Trimming removed 5 bases from V and 8 bases from J; junction bases left unmatched: 14. This CDR3 is CASSPRDSQIHGYTF. The CDR3 coding sequence is TGTGCCAGCAGTCCCCGGGACAGTCAAATACACGGCTACACCTTC.

CDR3 protein: CASRLGQGGSPLHF. The CDR3 nucleotides are TGTGCCAGCCGTCTGGGACAGGGCGGATCACCCCTCCACTTT. This sequence joins TRBV5-6 and TRBJ1-6; TRBD1 matches 9 bases. CDR3 length: 14 amino acids. Losses at the gene ends were 7 bases for V and 10 bases for J; bases not matched to a gene: 9. The germline V gene has CDR1 SGHDT and CDR2 YYEEEE.

The gene calls are TRBV25-1 and TRBJ2-1; a possible D gene is TRBD2 (6 bases). Germline-derived CDR1 and CDR2 are MGHDK and SYGVNS. There are 12 residues in the CDR3. The V gene lost 1 base and the J gene lost 12 bases, with 10 bases spanning the gap. As DNA, the CDR3 is TGTGCCAGCAGTGAATGGGACTGGGGGCAGTTCTTC. Protein product: CASSEWDWGQFF.

The J gene is TRBJ2-3, the V gene TRBV7-8; tentative D call: TRBD2 (6 bases). Looked up from germline, CDR1 is SGHVS and CDR2 is FQNEAQ. V shed 1 base and J shed 3 bases, with 20 bases lying between them. This CDR3 spans 18 amino acids. The CDR3 spells CASSLELWAGRLTDTQYF. CDR3 DNA sequence: TGTGCCAGCAGCTTAGAGCTTTGGGCAGGGAGGCTAACAGATACGCAGTATTTT.

This clone was found a few times. The CDR3 bases are TGTGCCAGCAGTTTAAGCGGCACCTATGGCTACACCTTC. It translates to CASSLSGTYGYTF. This chain links TRBV27 with TRBJ1-2; D call uncertain. CDR1 MNHEY and CDR2 SMNVEV come from the germline V gene (reference sequence). The CDR3 runs 13 residues. V was shortened by 2 bases and J by 4 bases, with 8 bases between the two germline ends.

The rearrangement links TRBV4-3 to TRBJ1-1, with 7 bases matching TRBD1. The germline CDR1 and CDR2 sequences are LGHNA and YSLEER. The CDR3 spans 15 residues. V trimming: 4 bases; J trimming: 0 bases; junction bases outside the gene matches: 5. CDR3 bases: TGCGCCAGCAGCCCGACAGGGCGTATGAACACTGAAGCTTTCTTT. Amino acids: CASSPTGRMNTEAFF.

The sample holds a few counts of this clone. The CDR3 here is CASSLDGSGGPEGTQYF. The DNA of the CDR3 is TGTGCCAGCAGCTTAGATGGTAGCGGGGGCCCCGAAGGGACCCAGTACTTC. This rearrangement joins TRBV7-9 to TRBJ2-5, with 9 positions matching TRBD2. The germline V gene has CDR1 SEHNR and CDR2 FQNEAQ (reference sequence). The ends lost 1 base at V and 7 bases at J; junction bases unmatched: 13. The CDR3 runs 17 residues.

V gene TRBV10-3 combines with J gene TRBJ2-7, with D possibly matching TRBD2 (5 bases). The CDR3 runs 13 residues. The V end was cut by 6 bases, the J end by 0 bases, with 9 bases between. Germline CDR1 and CDR2: ENHRY and SYGVKD. In nucleotides, the CDR3 is TGTGCCATCAGGCCCGGGGACTCCTACGAGCAGTACTTC. The encoded protein is CAIRPGDSYEQYF.

This clone was seen a few times. This sequence joins TRBV7-9 and TRBJ2-2; 8 nucleotides align to TRBD1. Per germline, CDR1 SEHNR and CDR2 FQNEAQ (reference sequence). The length of the CDR3 is 14 residues. The trim removed 5 bases at V and 8 bases at J, leaving 7 bases unmatched. CDR3 DNA sequence: TGTGCCAGCAGCGAATCGGACAGGGCTGGGGAGCTGTTTTTT. It is translated as CASSESDRAGELFF. The complete variable domain, with remaining parts taken from reference TRBV7-9 and TRBJ2-2, reads DTGVSQNPRHKITKRGQNVTFRCDPISEHNRLYWYRQTLGQGPEFLTYFQNEAQLEKSRLLSDRFSAERPKGSFSTLEIQRTEQGDSAMYLCASSESDRAGELFFGEGSRLTVL.

This chain uses TRBV27 with TRBJ1-6; 8 positions agree with TRBD1. The CDR3 spans 18 residues. The V segment lost 5 bases and the J segment 10 bases; nucleotides outside the gene matches: 19. The germline CDR1 and CDR2 sequences are MNHEY and SMNVEV (reference sequence). CDR3 region: CASSPLPPGTGRVSPLHF. The CDR3 bases are TGTGCCAGCAGTCCCCTACCCCCTGGGACAGGAAGGGTCTCACCCCTCCACTTT.

J is TRBJ2-7 and V is TRBV7-9; 7 bases are a match to TRBD1. Trimming removed 1 base from V and 3 bases from J; junction bases left unmatched: 6. This CDR3 region has 15 residues. CDR1 is SEHNR and CDR2 is FQNEAQ in the germline V gene (reference sequence). In DNA form, the CDR3 reads TGTGCCAGCAGCTTAGATTGGGACAGCAACTACGAGCAGTACTTC. The encoded protein is CASSLDWDSNYEQYF.

The V call is TRBV7-8, the J call TRBJ1-1; tentatively, D is TRBD1 (6 bases). V gave up 5 bases and J gave up 5 bases, with 21 bases separating them. CDR1 SGHVS and CDR2 FQNEAQ come from the germline V gene. The CDR3 runs 16 residues. The CDR3 protein is CASSPPPMGAVTEAFF. CDR3 DNA: TGTGCCAGCAGCCCACCGCCGATGGGGGCGGTTACTGAAGCTTTCTTT.

The V and J genes are TRBV2 and TRBJ2-7, with D possibly being TRBD2 (5 bases). Germline CDR1 reads SNHLY; CDR2 reads FYNNEI. The length of the CDR3 is 12 residues. Deletions cut 6 bases from V and 5 bases from J, with 11 bases between. The CDR3 coding sequence is TGTGCCAGCAGGATAACTAGGAACGAGCAGTACTTC. As protein: CASRITRNEQYF.

The rearrangement joins TRBV14 to TRBJ1-2; D perhaps matches TRBD1 (5 bases). Germline CDR1 is SGHDN and CDR2 is FVKESK. The CDR3 has 15 amino acids. Trimming left V 1 base short and J 0 bases short, with 9 bases between. This chain's CDR3 is CASSQAGLANYGYTF. CDR3 bases: TGTGCCAGCAGCCAAGCGGGACTAGCTAACTATGGCTACACCTTC.

V and J are TRBV7-9 and TRBJ2-3; D is unclear. Germline V gene sequence: CDR1 SEHNR, CDR2 FQNEAQ (reference sequence). The CDR3 is 15 residues long. V lost 5 bases and J lost 3, with 15 bases in between. The CDR3 region is CASSGDLARTDTQYF. For the CDR3, the DNA is TGTGCCAGCAGCGGCGACTTAGCAAGAACAGATACGCAGTATTTT.